The 20 T cell receptor beta chains below all came from one sample that was sequenced in a study of blood T cell repertoires in COVID-19. This table comes from immunoSEQ multiplex PCR, and its TCRdb copy is limited to in-frame clones, with some not included. This table holds about 530,000 clones, around nine tenths found once. The sequencing input was peripheral blood. All receptors derive from a woman in her fifties or sixties with COVID-19, enrolled during active disease.

V usage is TRBV4-1 and J usage is TRBJ1-2, with TRBD1 matching 8 bases. V lost 1 base to trimming and J lost 4 bases; unmatched junction nucleotides: 5. CDR1 and CDR2 from the germline V gene are MGHRA and YSYEKL. The CDR3 loop spans 15 amino acids. The CDR3 is CASSQVQGVGYGYTF. The DNA of the CDR3 is TGCGCCAGCAGCCAAGTACAGGGGGTAGGCTATGGCTACACCTTC.

The chain joins TRBV4-2 to TRBJ2-3; D uncertain. This CDR3 has 13 residues. Germline V gene lookup returns CDR1 LGHNA and CDR2 YNFKEQ. V dropped 0 bases and J dropped 5 bases, with 6 bases sitting between them. CDR3 in amino acids: CASSQERRDTQYF. CDR3 DNA: TGTGCCAGCAGCCAAGAACGTAGAGATACGCAGTATTTT.

This chain connects TRBV2 to TRBJ1-5, with D perhaps matching TRBD1 (5 bases). Germline loops: CDR1 SNHLY, CDR2 FYNNEI. V lost 2 bases and J 5 bases, leaving 10 bases between the germline ends. This CDR3 is built from 14 residues. CDR3 in DNA: TGTGCCAGCAGTGAACAGGGTCGGGATCAGCCCCAGCATTTT. This encodes CASSEQGRDQPQHF.

The J gene is TRBJ2-2, the V gene TRBV25-1; tentative D call: TRBD1 (6 bases). The CDR3 consists of 14 residues. Trimming pared 9 bases from V and 0 bases from J, leaving 11 bases between. The germline gives CDR1 MGHDK, CDR2 SYGVNS. CDR3 DNA sequence: TGTGCCAGTACGGGACATCCGAACACCGGGGAGCTGTTTTTT. Translation gives CASTGHPNTGELFF.

The chain joins TRBV28 to TRBJ1-2, with 8 positions matching TRBD1. The V gene's germline CDR1 is MDHEN and CDR2 SYDVKM. With 6 bases clipped from V and 4 bases from J, the junction kept 13 bases outside the gene matches. The CDR3 length is 16 residues. CDR3 protein: CASSHTRTGKGYGYTF. The DNA of the CDR3 is TGTGCCAGCAGCCACACCCGGACAGGGAAGGGCTATGGCTACACCTTC.

The gene calls are TRBV30 and TRBJ1-5, with unresolved D. V lost 5 bases and J 6 bases, leaving 17 bases between the germline ends. The CDR3 has 14 residues. Germline assignment: CDR1 GTSNPN and CDR2 SVGIG (reference sequence). CDR3 amino acids: CAWSLQRSGQPQHF. CDR3 coding DNA: TGTGCCTGGTCTCTTCAAAGAAGCGGTCAGCCCCAGCATTTT.

This rearrangement joins TRBV6-1 to TRBJ2-5; D may be TRBD2 (5 bases). The CDR3 totals 14 residues. The germline CDR1 and CDR2 sequences are MNHNS and SASEGT. V was trimmed by 3 bases and J by 4 bases, leaving 12 bases between them. CDR3 DNA: TGTGCCAGCAGTGAGCTTGCCAGCGGAGAGACCCAGTACTTC. Translated, it gives CASSELASGETQYF.

In its sample, this clone was seen a few times. The CDR3 DNA is TGTGCCAGCAGTTACATCAGGGGCACTGAAGCTTTCTTT. It codes for CASSYIRGTEAFF. The chain couples TRBV6-6 to TRBJ1-1, with D maybe TRBD1 (6 bases). Germline V gene lookup returns CDR1 MNHNY and CDR2 SVGAGI (reference sequence). The CDR3 is 13 amino acids. Trimming took 2 bases from V and 4 from J, leaving 8 bases between them.

This chain uses TRBV2 with TRBJ2-7; 8 bases align to TRBD1. V lost 4 bases, J lost 3 bases, and 8 bases stayed unmatched. CDR3 length: 15 amino acids. The germline V gene has CDR1 SNHLY and CDR2 FYNNEI. The chain's CDR3 is CASSGGTGGIYEQYF. The CDR3 nucleotides read TGTGCCAGCAGTGGGGGTACAGGGGGGATCTACGAGCAGTACTTC.

The V and J genes are TRBV20-1 and TRBJ1-4; D gene uncertain. Trimming cost V 6 bases and J 5 bases, with 4 bases left between them. The CDR3 is made up of 10 amino acids. From germline, CDR1 is DFQATT and CDR2 SNEGSKA (reference sequence). This CDR3 is CSAPNEKLFF. CDR3 nucleotide sequence: TGCAGTGCCCCGAATGAAAAACTGTTTTTT.

This chain connects TRBV10-2 to TRBJ1-2; possibly TRBD1 for D (5 bases). Germline-derived CDR1 and CDR2 are WSHSY and SAAADI. V lost 2 bases and J lost 6, with 13 bases in between. This CDR3 has 14 residues. The CDR3 coding sequence is TGCGCCAGCAGTGAGACGGGACTTAGGGATGGCTACACCTTC. This codes for CASSETGLRDGYTF.

V is TRBV4-1 and J is TRBJ1-1; D gene uncertain. V was trimmed by 2 bases and J by 0 bases, leaving 10 bases between them. The CDR3 totals 15 residues. CDR1 MGHRA and CDR2 YSYEKL come from the germline V gene. CDR3 loop: CASSQMGRMNTEAFF. CDR3 DNA sequence: TGCGCCAGCAGCCAAATGGGGAGAATGAACACTGAAGCTTTCTTT.

V and J are TRBV5-1 and TRBJ2-7, with TRBD2 as a possible D gene (6 bases). Trimming pared 0 bases from V and 3 bases from J, leaving 13 bases between. The CDR3 runs to 15 residues. Germline V gene data show CDR1 as SGHRS and CDR2 as YFSETQ. CDR3 bases: TGCGCCAGCAGCTTGGGCCCAGGACTACTCTACGAGCAGTACTTC. Protein: CASSLGPGLLYEQYF.

This clone was picked up one time. This chain links TRBV7-2 with TRBJ2-3; no firm D call. Trimming pared 4 bases from V and 6 bases from J, leaving 8 bases between. The CDR3 runs 12 residues. Germline V gives CDR1 SGHTA, CDR2 FQGNSA. The DNA for the CDR3 is TGTGCCAGCAGCTCGTATGGCGATACGCAGTATTTT. Its protein is CASSSYGDTQYF.

The chain couples TRBV3-1 (or the pseudogene TRBV3-2) to TRBJ2-7; D is ambiguous. Germline V gene data show CDR1 as LGHDT and CDR2 as YNNKEL (reference sequence). CDR3 length equals 14 residues. Deletions cut 1 base from V and 3 bases from J, with 10 bases between. For the CDR3, the DNA is TGTGCCAGCAGCCAAGGGCAGGTCGTCTACGAGCAGTACTTC. Residues: CASSQGQVVYEQYF.

V and J are TRBV19 and TRBJ1-1; the D is unclear. Germline V gene sequence: CDR1 LNHDA, CDR2 SQIVND (reference sequence). Trimming took 3 bases from V and 0 from J, leaving 11 bases between them. The CDR3 sequence is 15 residues long. The CDR3, as DNA: TGTGCCAGTAGTATCTCGGGCGGGGTGAACACTGAAGCTTTCTTT. Its translation is CASSISGGVNTEAFF.

The rearrangement links TRBV2 to TRBJ1-4, with D unresolved. The CDR3 is 12 amino acids. Germline CDR1 is SNHLY and CDR2 is FYNNEI. V was pared by 7 bases and J by 8 bases, with 11 bases between. The CDR3 loop is CASNLQVEKLFF. The CDR3 region has the DNA TGTGCCAGCAATTTGCAGGTAGAAAAACTGTTTTTT. Combining the CDR3 with reference TRBV2 and TRBJ1-4 gives the whole variable domain EPEVTQTPSHQVTQMGQEVILRCVPISNHLYFYWYRQILGQKVEFLVSFYNNEISEKSEIFDDQFSVERPDGSNFTLKIRSTKLEDSAMYFCASNLQVEKLFFGSGTQLSVL.

The V gene is TRBV30, the J gene TRBJ1-1, with D tentatively TRBD1 (5 bases). Between the trimmed V and J ends, which lost 1 base and 6 bases, there was a span of 18 bases. The CDR3 loop spans 15 amino acids. Germline CDR1 reads GTSNPN; CDR2 reads SVGIG (reference sequence). CDR3 coding DNA: TGTGCCTGGAGTGGCCGCGGGGGGAGGACCCCTGAAGCTTTCTTT. Its protein is CAWSGRGGRTPEAFF.

This clone occurred once. The J gene is TRBJ1-2, the V gene TRBV7-9, with D possibly matching TRBD1 (5 bases). The CDR3 totals 12 residues. CDR1 and CDR2 from the germline V gene are SEHNR and FQNEAQ (reference sequence). V dropped 0 bases and J dropped 8 bases, with 7 bases sitting between them. CDR3 DNA sequence: TGTGCCAGCAGCTTAGCAGGGGTAGGCTACACCTTC. Amino acids: CASSLAGVGYTF.

This clone was found a few times. V usage is TRBV10-3 and J usage is TRBJ1-2, with 7 bases matching TRBD1. J lost 7 bases, V lost 5 bases, and 10 bases had no gene match. The CDR3 is 14 residues long. CDR1 is ENHRY, CDR2 SYGVKD, per germline. The CDR3 sequence is CAISPGQSSSGYTF. The CDR3 nucleotides are TGTGCCATCAGTCCGGGACAGTCTTCGTCTGGCTACACCTTC.